Shown below are 26 T cell receptor beta chains from a single sample sequenced in a study of T cells expressing NK-cell markers. Reprocessing the 5' RACE reads, TCRdb reports a single entry for every CDR3 protein and omits DNA. The sample has about 120,000 distinct CDR3 sequences. The sequencing input was blood T cells: a sorted CD56 or NKG2C T cell subset, CD4+ or CD8+ T cells, or bulk PBMC T cells (not recorded which). All receptors come from a woman between 18 and 69 years old in good health.

This chain uses TRBV6-1 with TRBJ2-7. Per the germline V gene, CDR1 is MNHNS and CDR2 is SASEGT. CDR3 length: 15 residues. CDR3 loop: CASSEVGSSSYEQYF.

The chain recombines TRBV20-1 with TRBJ2-7; TCRdb's assignment of TRBD1 cannot be checked, as there is no DNA. The CDR3 has 14 residues. Germline CDR1 DFQATT, CDR2 SNEGSKA (reference sequence). This chain's CDR3 is CSAPPRRDAYEQYF.

This CDR3 is CASTPLKTSGVSGANVLTF. This chain joins TRBV12-3 or TRBV12-4 and TRBJ2-6; TCRdb calls TRBD2, which cannot be checked without DNA. This CDR3 is built from 19 residues.

The chain joins TRBV5-1 to TRBJ1-5; TCRdb indicates TRBD1, and absent DNA this call remains unverified. This CDR3 spans 17 amino acids. Germline V gene lookup returns CDR1 SGHRS and CDR2 YFSETQ. CDR3 sequence reads: CASSPLGQGARNQPQHF.

V is TRBV3-1 and J is TRBJ2-1; TCRdb gives TRBD1 as the D gene, but with no DNA this cannot be confirmed. The CDR3 consists of 15 residues. CDR1 and CDR2 from the germline V gene are LGHDT and YNNKEL (reference sequence). CDR3 loop: CASSQEGTGSGEQFF.

This chain links TRBV4-3 with TRBJ1-1; TCRdb calls TRBD1, which cannot be checked without DNA. The CDR3 is 17 residues long. Germline V lookup: CDR1 LGHNA, CDR2 YSLEER. CDR3 sequence reads: CASSQKDGGPLNTEAFF.

The rearrangement uses TRBV19 and TRBJ2-1; with no DNA, the TCRdb D assignment of TRBD1 cannot be verified. Germline V gene data show CDR1 as LNHDA and CDR2 as SQIVND (reference sequence). CDR3 length equals 15 residues. The CDR3 protein is CASSRGGHSYNEQFF.

The chain links TRBV4-1 to TRBJ1-1. The CDR3 sequence is 16 residues long. Germline V gene lookup returns CDR1 MGHRA and CDR2 YSYEKL. The CDR3 region is CASSQVVAGLNTEAFF.

V is TRBV9 and J is TRBJ2-5; there is no DNA to check the TCRdb D call of TRBD1. CDR1 is SGDLS and CDR2 is YYNGEE in the germline V gene. The CDR3 covers 16 residues. This CDR3 reads CASSDTEGGSDETQYF.

The chain uses TRBV7-9 and TRBJ2-5; the D gene TCRdb calls, TRBD1, cannot be checked with no DNA. This CDR3 region has 16 residues. Germline CDR1 reads SEHNR; CDR2 reads FQNEAQ (reference sequence). This chain's CDR3 is CASSPAVGATLETQYF.

V gene TRBV19 combines with J gene TRBJ2-5; there is no DNA to check the TCRdb D call of TRBD1. Germline values: CDR1 LNHDA, CDR2 SQIVND (reference sequence). The CDR3 contains 14 residues. The CDR3 sequence: CASSIAGTQETQYF.

This chain uses TRBV12-3 or TRBV12-4 with TRBJ2-5; absent DNA, TCRdb's TRBD2 call cannot be checked. This CDR3 has 15 residues. The CDR3 spells CASSPSGGEQETQYF.

V and J are TRBV5-4 and TRBJ1-3. Per germline, CDR1 SGHNT and CDR2 YYREEE (reference sequence). CDR3 length equals 15 residues. CDR3 sequence: CASSSDGLLGNTIYF. Using reference TRBV5-4 and TRBJ1-3 for the parts outside the CDR3, the full variable domain is ETGVTQSPTHLIKTRGQQVTLRCSSQSGHNTVSWYQQALGQGPQFIFQYYREEENGRGNFPPRFSGLQFPNYSSELNVNALELDDSALYLCASSSDGLLGNTIYFGEGSWLTVV.

The chain has TRBV30 and TRBJ2-1; the D call of TRBD2 rests on TCRdb alone, since no DNA is present to check it. Looked up from germline, CDR1 is GTSNPN and CDR2 is SVGIG (reference sequence). The CDR3 is made up of 14 amino acids. This chain's CDR3 is CAWSVAGWNNEQFF.

V gene TRBV7-7 combines with J gene TRBJ2-7. This CDR3 contains 15 residues. CDR1 is SSHAT and CDR2 is FNYEAQ in the germline V gene (reference sequence). CDR3 in amino acids: CASSSHRGPVYEQYF.

V gene TRBV12-3 or TRBV12-4 combines with J gene TRBJ2-5; the TCRdb D gene call, TRBD1, has no DNA to confirm it. CDR3 length: 14 amino acids. The CDR3 sequence is CASSFWTGQETQYF.

The chain is built from TRBV25-1 and TRBJ2-7; the TCRdb call, TRBD1, lacks DNA for checking. This CDR3 has 12 amino acids. CDR1 and CDR2 (germline): MGHDK, SYGVNS. The CDR3: CASRDQGYEQYF.

The chain employs TRBV7-2 and TRBJ2-1; TCRdb's D call of TRBD2 is untestable without DNA. The CDR3 extends over 17 amino acids. Germline-derived CDR1 and CDR2 are SGHTA and FQGNSA. The CDR3 sequence is CASSLVGGASGYNEQFF. Full variable domain (remainder filled in from reference TRBV7-2 and TRBJ2-1): GAGVSQSPSNKVTEKGKDVELRCDPISGHTALYWYRQSLGQGLEFLIYFQGNSAPDKSGLPSDRFSAERTGGSVSTLTIQRTQQEDSAVYLCASSLVGGASGYNEQFFGPGTRLTVL.

This chain links TRBV20-1 with TRBJ2-7; TCRdb returns TRBD1, unconfirmable since there is no DNA. This CDR3 has 14 amino acids. Germline V lookup: CDR1 DFQATT, CDR2 SNEGSKA (reference sequence). The CDR3 sequence: CSARTIVGGYEQYF.

The CDR3 is CASSEYGTAQETQYF. The chain links TRBV25-1 to TRBJ2-5; checking the TCRdb D call of TRBD2 is not possible without DNA. The length of the CDR3 is 15 residues. Germline loops: CDR1 MGHDK, CDR2 SYGVNS.

The chain couples TRBV5-1 to TRBJ1-5. CDR1 and CDR2 (germline): SGHRS, YFSETQ. The CDR3 totals 17 residues. The CDR3 protein is CASSLDGQERGDQPQHF.

The chain combines TRBV29-1 with TRBJ2-2. The CDR3 length is 13 residues. The germline V gene has CDR1 SQVTM and CDR2 ANQGSEA. CDR3 amino acids: CSATDGNTGELFF.

The rearrangement joins TRBV12-3 or TRBV12-4 to TRBJ1-1; TCRdb's D call of TRBD1 is untestable without DNA. The CDR3 covers 11 residues. CDR3 region: CASSLTGAAFF.

The chain recombines TRBV20-1 with TRBJ1-3. This CDR3 comprises 14 residues. Looked up from germline, CDR1 is DFQATT and CDR2 is SNEGSKA (reference sequence). The CDR3 protein is CSAIGGSSGNTIYF.

The chain carries TRBV3-1 and TRBJ2-4; no DNA is available, so the TRBD2 call from TCRdb remains unchecked. This CDR3 spans 16 amino acids. Germline V lookup: CDR1 LGHDT, CDR2 YNNKEL (reference sequence). CDR3 sequence: CASSQEGSSLGNIQYF.

The chain couples TRBV7-9 to TRBJ2-1. This CDR3 spans 11 amino acids. CDR1 is SEHNR, CDR2 FQNEAQ, per germline (reference sequence). The chain's CDR3 is CASSRYNEQFF.